These T cell receptor beta chains were read from a single sample in a study of CD8 T cells in Susac syndrome. TCRdb passed the immunoSEQ multiplex PCR reads through MiXCR, listing each CDR3 protein once. This repertoire shows 250,000 to 300,000 distinct CDR3 sequences, 70% to 90% found once; its top ten account for over 0.1%. Sequenced sample: CD8+ T cells from PBMCs. The receptors originated from a human donor with multiple sclerosis. Both conserved end residues are part of each CDR3. D genes are given only for firm matches. Where a row states a size, it is once, few, many or the class of an expanded clone; other rows omit it.

>15|NA|TRBJ1-5|NA|TRBV27
CASSKLPGINQPQHF
TGTGCCAGCAGCAAATTGCCAGGAATAAATCAGCCCCAGCATTTT
>17|TRBD2|TRBJ2-1|NA|TRBV7-2
CASSSRTSGGPYNEQFF
TGTGCCAGCAGCTCACGGACTAGCGGGGGCCCCTACAATGAGCAGTTCTTC
>14|TRBD2|TRBJ2-7|NA|TRBV24-1
CATSAAGGSYEQYF
TGTGCCACCAGTGCGGCGGGAGGGTCCTACGAGCAGTACTTC
>15|NA|TRBJ1-1|NA|TRBV6-1
CASRTAGYRDTEAFF
TGTGCCAGCAGGACTGCAGGGTATAGGGACACTGAAGCTTTCTTT
>13|NA|TRBJ2-7|NA|TRBV2
CASSEDSLYEQYF
TGTGCCAGCAGCGAGGACAGTCTGTACGAGCAGTACTTC
>19|NA|TRBJ1-1|NA|TRBV28
CASSTRDVRPPSMNTEAFF
TGTGCCAGCAGTACCAGGGACGTTCGACCCCCTTCCATGAACACTGAAGCTTTCTTT
>12|NA|TRBJ2-7|NA|TRBV30
CAWSSGSYEQYF
TGTGCCTGGAGTTCAGGTTCCTACGAGCAGTACTTC
>12|NA|TRBJ2-7|NA|TRBV28
CASSPLRLEQYF
TGTGCCAGCAGTCCCCTCCGGCTGGAGCAGTACTTC
>15|TRBD2|TRBJ2-1|few|TRBV6-1
CASSPGLAGVREQFF
TGTGCCAGCAGTCCGGGACTAGCGGGAGTTCGTGAGCAGTTCTTC
>15|NA|TRBJ1-5|NA|TRBV12-5
CASGLGRVSNQPQHF
TGTGCTAGTGGTTTGGGACGGGTTAGCAATCAGCCCCAGCATTTT
>15|TRBD1|TRBJ2-7|NA|TRBV11-2
CASSYLKGQGYEQYF
TGTGCCAGCAGCTACTTAAAGGGACAGGGATACGAGCAGTACTTC
>17|NA|TRBJ2-2|once|TRBV9
CASSVDLGSGGTGELFF
TGTGCCAGCAGCGTAGATTTGGGGTCCGGGGGAACCGGGGAGCTGTTTTTT
>17|NA|TRBJ1-2|NA|TRBV6-5
CASSYSRETGGALSGTF
TGTGCCAGCAGTTACTCGAGGGAGACGGGGGGAGCCCTTTCGGGGACCTTC
>13|NA|TRBJ2-3|NA|TRBV19
CASSNSGTDTQYF
TGTGCCAGTAGTAATTCTGGCACAGATACGCAGTATTTT
>15|TRBD2|TRBJ2-5|NA|TRBV20-1
CSARAGLAVQETQYF
TGCAGTGCTAGGGCCGGACTAGCGGTCCAAGAGACCCAGTACTTC
>15|NA|TRBJ1-1|NA|TRBV5-1
CASSLTGHLNTEAFF
TGCGCCAGCAGCTTGACGGGACACTTGAACACTGAAGCTTTCTTT
>14|TRBD1|TRBJ2-7|few|TRBV9
CASSDGGQGREQYF
TGTGCCAGCAGCGATGGAGGACAGGGACGTGAGCAGTACTTC
>18|TRBD2|TRBJ2-1|NA|TRBV5-1
CASSTGTNGPSSYNEQFF
TGCGCCAGCAGCACCGGGACTAACGGCCCTAGCTCCTACAATGAGCAGTTCTTC
>12|NA|TRBJ2-1|NA|TRBV20-1
CSARGERNEQFF
TGCAGTGCTAGGGGAGAGCGGAATGAGCAGTTCTTC
>15|NA|TRBJ1-1|NA|TRBV20-1
CSASPGHLLGTEAFF
TGCAGTGCCAGCCCCGGGCACCTCCTTGGAACTGAAGCTTTCTTT
>16|NA|TRBJ2-2|NA|TRBV28
CASSWGRGANTGELFF
TGTGCCAGCAGTTGGGGGCGTGGAGCGAACACCGGGGAGCTGTTTTTT
>17|TRBD1|TRBJ1-5|NA|TRBV6-5
CASSYGTGDAGNQPQHF
TGTGCCAGCAGTTACGGGACAGGGGATGCGGGCAATCAGCCCCAGCATTTT
>12|NA|TRBJ1-1|NA|TRBV9
CASSETRGQAFF
TGTGCCAGCAGCGAAACTAGAGGGCAGGCTTTCTTT
>15|TRBD2|TRBJ2-1|NA|TRBV2
CASSEVAGGGNEQFF
TGTGCCAGCAGTGAGGTTGCGGGAGGGGGCAATGAGCAGTTCTTC
>15|NA|TRBJ1-1|NA|TRBV19
CASTSGRTLVPEAFF
TGTGCCAGTACCTCCGGACGGACGCTCGTTCCTGAAGCTTTCTTT
>15|NA|TRBJ2-1|NA|TRBV2
CASLPGRSTYNEQFF
TGTGCCAGCTTACCAGGGAGAAGCACCTACAATGAGCAGTTCTTC
>16|TRBD2|TRBJ2-3|NA|TRBV5-4
CASQTRTSGMSDTQYF
TGTGCCAGCCAAACCCGGACTAGCGGGATGTCAGATACGCAGTATTTT
>17|TRBD1|TRBJ2-7|NA|TRBV5-1
CASSLGTGRTRGHEQYF
TGCGCCAGCAGCTTGGGGACAGGGAGAACACGGGGCCACGAGCAGTACTTC
>18|NA|TRBJ1-1|NA|TRBV11-1
CASSLARSGRRGNTEAFF
TGTGCCAGCAGCTTAGCGCGATCGGGGAGACGGGGCAACACTGAAGCTTTCTTT
>13|NA|TRBJ2-5|NA|TRBV27
CASRPLVDGTQYF
TGTGCCAGCAGACCGCTAGTGGACGGGACCCAGTACTTC
>17|NA|TRBJ2-3|NA|TRBV3-1
CASSQYRVSRRTDTQYF
TGTGCCAGCAGCCAATATCGCGTCTCCCGTAGAACAGATACGCAGTATTTT
>14|NA|TRBJ2-3|NA|TRBV20-1
CSARDMTFTDTQYF
TGCAGTGCTAGAGATATGACTTTCACAGATACGCAGTATTTT
>15|NA|TRBJ2-3|NA|TRBV19
CASSIGVDSTDTQYF
TGTGCCAGTAGTATCGGCGTTGATAGCACAGATACGCAGTATTTT
>15|TRBD1|TRBJ2-7|NA|TRBV7-6
CASSLTGGTAYEQYF
TGTGCCAGCAGCCTCACAGGGGGTACCGCCTACGAGCAGTACTTC
>13|TRBD1|TRBJ2-7|NA|TRBV27
CASGDRVPYEQYF
TGTGCCAGCGGGGACAGGGTTCCCTACGAGCAGTACTTC
>13|TRBD1|TRBJ1-2|NA|TRBV29-1
CSVLTGVIYGYTF
TGCAGCGTATTAACAGGGGTTATCTATGGCTACACCTTC
>13|NA|TRBJ1-2|once|TRBV30
CAWSWSGLYGYTF
TGTGCCTGGAGTTGGTCCGGTCTCTATGGCTACACCTTC
>15|NA|TRBJ2-7|NA|TRBV7-7
CASSLASGTNYEQYF
TGTGCTAGCAGCTTAGCGTCCGGGACCAACTACGAGCAGTACTTC
>11|NA|TRBJ2-1|NA|TRBV15
CATTGGHEQFF
TGTGCCACCACGGGTGGCCATGAGCAGTTCTTC
>15|TRBD2|TRBJ2-5|NA|TRBV2
CASSDVAGPAETQYF
TGTGCCAGCAGTGATGTAGCGGGGCCAGCAGAGACCCAGTACTTC
>16|TRBD2|TRBJ2-1|NA|TRBV7-9
CASSPRTSGTLNEQFF
TGTGCCAGCAGCCCGAGGACTAGCGGGACCCTCAATGAGCAGTTCTTC
>16|NA|TRBJ2-7|NA|TRBV11-2
CASSSIAAKPSYEQYF
TGTGCCAGCAGCTCCATAGCGGCCAAGCCGTCCTACGAGCAGTACTTC
>16|TRBD1|TRBJ1-5|once|TRBV4-1
CASSQDTGTVNQPQHF
TGCGCCAGCAGCCAAGATACTGGGACAGTCAATCAGCCCCAGCATTTT
>13|NA|TRBJ1-1|NA|TRBV14
CASSPGLNTEAFF
TGTGCCAGCAGCCCTGGACTAAACACTGAAGCTTTCTTT
>15|NA|TRBJ2-1|NA|TRBV9
CASSVGDLSYNEQFF
TGTGCCAGCAGCGTAGGTGACCTCTCCTACAATGAGCAGTTCTTC
>15|NA|TRBJ2-5|once|TRBV13
CASSLRVENQETQYF
TGTGCCAGCAGCTTGCGCGTTGAAAACCAAGAGACCCAGTACTTC
>14|NA|TRBJ2-5|NA|TRBV15
CATSRDISGETQYF
TGTGCCACCAGCAGAGATATAAGCGGAGAGACCCAGTACTTC
>15|NA|TRBJ2-1|NA|TRBV18
CASSPEPPGAHEQFF
TGTGCCAGCTCACCGGAGCCTCCCGGGGCCCATGAGCAGTTCTTC
>16|TRBD1|TRBJ2-3|once|TRBV12-3/TRBV12-4
CASSPRQGEGTDTQYF
TGTGCCAGCAGTCCCAGACAGGGTGAGGGCACAGATACGCAGTATTTT
>14|TRBD1|TRBJ1-2|NA|TRBV6-5
CASSPPAGGLGYTF
TGTGCCAGCAGCCCCCCGGCAGGGGGGCTTGGCTACACCTTC
>18|TRBD2|TRBJ2-5|NA|TRBV12-3/TRBV12-4
CASSFRLAGVGKQETQYF
TGTGCCAGCAGTTTTCGACTAGCGGGAGTCGGAAAACAAGAGACCCAGTACTTC
>14|NA|TRBJ2-5|NA|TRBV9
CASSDDRDQETQYF
TGTGCCAGCAGCGACGACCGGGACCAAGAGACCCAGTACTTC
>15|NA|TRBJ1-6|NA|TRBV12-3/TRBV12-4
CASSTPGWANSPLHF
TGTGCCAGCAGTACCCCGGGTTGGGCGAATTCACCCCTCCACTTT